The clone carrying this T cell receptor (beta chain) has only a few counts. Its antigen is unknown. The donors were all Caucasian adults (living in Nashville, Tennessee). Trimming shortened V by 0 bases and J by 4 bases, and 10 bases separated the two germline ends. CDR1 SGHRS and CDR2 YFSETQ come from the germline V gene. The CDR3 extends over 14 amino acids. This sample stems from a study of shared clonotypes between healthy human individuals. Regarding the study as a whole: The sampled material consisted only of blood, and tissue repertoires are likely to differ. Naive subsets generally exceeded memory subsets in estimated richness.

Profiled with immunoSEQ multiplex PCR; TCRdb holds only in-frame clones, not every one. The data show 2 million to 2.5 million clones, with 93% seen just once and more than 0.35% held by the top ten. This sequence was found in a man aged 18 to 29 in good health. Some clones in this sample may be carry-over from other donors' samples. The sequenced material came from naive CD4+ T cells from PBMCs. Subset indicated: CD45RA+ positively selected. The chain joins TRBV5-1 to TRBJ2-5; weak D call: TRBD1 (5 bases). CDR3 coding DNA: TGCGCCAGCAGCTTGGAGGCAGGGCGAGAGACCCAGTACTTC. It yields the protein CASSLEAGRETQYF.